Presented here are 20 T cell receptor beta chains from one specimen sequenced in a study of blood T cells in healthy people across ages (dated by TCRdb to 2013 to 2016). Receptors were amplified or captured by 5' RACE. The sequencing machine was an Illumina HiSeq 2500. A second roughly 6 to 11 cycle PCR used a sample-barcoded 5' primer and a J-beta primer mix. TCRdb reprocessing: public reads trimmed at Q25 with fastp, clones called with MiXCR, in-frame beta chains kept. Rows with a matching CDR3 protein are joined into one entry that keeps the most common DNA and genes. The sample has 700,000 or so distinct CDR3 sequences on record, 20% to 25% of them singletons. Around 22% of the sample lies in the top ten. The sample comprised blood. Source of these receptors: a man between 65 and 85 years old in good health.

The CDR3 reads CASSGPGPAGADTQYF. The DNA of the CDR3 is TGTGCCAGCAGCGGACCGGGACCAGCGGGAGCAGATACGCAGTATTTT. This rearrangement joins TRBV7-2 to TRBJ2-3, with 8 bases fitting TRBD2. The V gene end was trimmed by 5 bases and the J gene end by 4 bases; junction bases not matched to a gene: 11. The CDR3 contains 16 residues. Germline loops: CDR1 SGHTA, CDR2 FQGNSA.

In its sample, this clonotype was seen many times. This chain connects TRBV12-3 or TRBV12-4 to TRBJ1-1, with D hard to call. CDR3 length: 13 residues. V was trimmed by 2 bases and J by 3 bases, leaving 7 bases between them. Here the CDR3 reads CASSLSQYTEAFF. DNA for the CDR3: TGTGCCAGCAGTTTATCCCAATACACTGAAGCTTTCTTT.

This clonotype was picked up a small number of times. This chain links TRBV10-2 with TRBJ2-3; 14 bases fit TRBD2. The V gene's germline CDR1 is WSHSY and CDR2 SAAADI. This CDR3 is built from 17 residues. J gave up 5 bases and V 4 bases, and 8 bases lay outside the gene matches. CDR3 DNA sequence: TGCGCCAGCAGTGGGGGACTAGCGGGGGTCATGGGAGATACGCAGTATTTT. It translates to CASSGGLAGVMGDTQYF.

This clonotype was observed many times. The chain couples TRBV11-2 to TRBJ2-1, with 14 bases fitting TRBD2. Per the germline V gene, CDR1 is SGHAT and CDR2 is FQNNGV. This CDR3 is built from 15 residues. The trim removed 5 bases at V and 5 bases at J, leaving 2 bases unmatched. CDR3 sequence: CASSRLAGGHNEQFF. The CDR3 DNA reads as TGTGCCAGCAGCCGACTAGCGGGAGGGCACAATGAGCAGTTCTTC.

This clonotype occurred many times. This sequence joins TRBV28 and TRBJ2-7, with D maybe TRBD2 (6 bases). This CDR3 has 14 amino acids. Germline V lookup: CDR1 MDHEN, CDR2 SYDVKM. Trimming stripped 6 bases from V and 2 bases from J, with 14 bases between. CDR3 in DNA: TGTGCCAGCAGGGGAGGCACAGTACCCTACGAGCAGTACGTC. Protein sequence: CASRGGTVPYEQYV.

This clonotype has only a few counts. The CDR3 nucleotides read TGTGCTAGTGGTTTAGGGACTAGCGGTGTGGAGACCCAGTACTTC. Its translation: CASGLGTSGVETQYF. The gene calls are TRBV12-5 and TRBJ2-5; 11 positions match TRBD2. The V gene's germline CDR1 is LGHNT and CDR2 FRNRAP. CDR3 length equals 15 residues. Trimming removed 3 bases from V and 5 bases from J; junction bases left unmatched: 5.

This clonotype turned up a few times. The CDR3 sequence is CASSPPAGTSTETQYF. For the CDR3, the DNA is TGCGCCAGCAGCCCCCCCGCAGGGACTAGCACAGAGACCCAGTACTTC. V and J are TRBV5-1 and TRBJ2-5, with 9 bases fitting TRBD2. The V gene's germline CDR1 is SGHRS and CDR2 YFSETQ. This CDR3 is built from 16 residues. The trim removed 4 bases at V and 4 bases at J, leaving 11 bases unmatched.

V is TRBV12-3 or TRBV12-4 and J is TRBJ2-2; 9 nucleotides match TRBD2. CDR3 size: 13 residues. The J segment lost 6 bases and the V segment lost 6 bases, leaving 2 bases of the junction unmatched. The CDR3 protein is CASRIAGAGELFF. The CDR3 DNA reads TGTGCCAGCAGAATAGCGGGGGCCGGGGAGCTGTTTTTT.

In this sample, this clonotype turned up a few times. The chain joins TRBV11-2 to TRBJ2-7; TRBD2 matches at 11 bases. The assigned J gene may be wrong: the sequence end matches TRBJ2-1 better. Germline CDR1 SGHAT, CDR2 FQNNGV. The CDR3 is made up of 16 amino acids. CDR3 sequence: CASSLRGGTSGNEQFF. In nucleotides, the CDR3 is TGTGCCAGCAGCTTAAGGGGGGGGACTAGCGGCAATGAGCAGTTCTTC.

This clonotype was observed a few times. The CDR3 bases are TGTGCCAGCAGTTTAGGGGTCTCCACCAATCAGCCCCAGCATTTT. It is translated as CASSLGVSTNQPQHF. The rearrangement joins TRBV12-3 or TRBV12-4 to TRBJ1-5, with D unclear. The V and J ends lost 1 base and 3 bases respectively, with 10 bases between them. This CDR3 region has 15 residues.

In this sample, this clonotype turned up a few times. The gene calls are TRBV5-1 and TRBJ2-5, with D maybe TRBD2 (6 bases). The better agreement between TRBJ2-1 and the DNA end casts doubt on the J call. This CDR3 contains 14 residues. The germline V gene encodes CDR1 SGHRS and CDR2 YFSETQ. CDR3 DNA: TGCGCCAGCAGCTTCGAAGCGGGTTACAATGAGCAGTTCTTC. It is translated as CASSFEAGYNEQFF.

The chain couples TRBV12-3 or TRBV12-4 to TRBJ2-2; D not resolved. This CDR3 is 14 amino acids long. The V gene lost 0 bases and the J gene lost 4 bases, with 6 bases spanning the gap. CDR3 nucleotide sequence: TGTGCCAGCAGTTTAGCTCAGACCACCGGGGAGCTGTTTTTT. It specifies CASSLAQTTGELFF.

The CDR3 nucleotides are TGTGCCAGTAGTGGACAGAACCCGAACACCGGGGAGCTGTTTTTT. This sequence encodes CASSGQNPNTGELFF. V gene TRBV19 combines with J gene TRBJ2-2, with D perhaps matching TRBD1 (6 bases). Germline CDR1 reads LNHDA; CDR2 reads SQIVND (reference sequence). This CDR3 spans 15 amino acids. V was shortened by 5 bases and J by 0 bases, with 10 bases between the two germline ends.

This clonotype was counted between two and nine times. The V gene is TRBV7-8, the J gene TRBJ2-5; maybe TRBD2 (6 bases). The assigned J gene may be wrong: the sequence end matches TRBJ2-7 better. Germline V gene data show CDR1 as SGHVS and CDR2 as FQNEAQ. This CDR3 spans 14 amino acids. The CDR3 is CASSLPVRGGEQYF. Written as DNA, the CDR3 is TGTGCCAGCAGCTTACCCGTGAGGGGAGGCGAGCAGTACTTC.

This sequence joins TRBV6-5 and TRBJ2-3; D might be TRBD2 (5 bases). The CDR3 consists of 17 residues. Trimming shortened V by 2 bases and J by 1 base, and 16 bases separated the two germline ends. CDR1 MNHEY and CDR2 SVGAGI come from the germline V gene. The CDR3 reads CASSYRSPGWGTDTQYF. The CDR3 DNA reads TGTGCCAGCAGTTACCGCTCCCCGGGATGGGGCACAGATACGCAGTATTTT.

In its sample, this clonotype was seen a few times. The chain uses TRBV7-9 and TRBJ1-6; perhaps TRBD1 as D (6 bases). V was cut by 5 bases and J by 8 bases, with 10 bases left in between. The CDR3 covers 13 residues. CDR1 SEHNR and CDR2 FQNEAQ come from the germline V gene (reference sequence). This CDR3 reads CASSTRQDSPLHF. The CDR3 nucleotides are TGTGCCAGCAGCACTCGACAGGATTCACCCCTCCACTTT. Filled out from reference TRBV7-9 and TRBJ1-6, the complete variable domain reads DTGVSQNPRHKITKRGQNVTFRCDPISEHNRLYWYRQTLGQGPEFLTYFQNEAQLEKSRLLSDRFSAERPKGSFSTLEIQRTEQGDSAMYLCASSTRQDSPLHFGNGTRLTVT.

The chain recombines TRBV29-1 with TRBJ2-7; 7 nucleotides match TRBD1. CDR1 and CDR2 (germline): SQVTM, ANQGSEA. The CDR3 length is 15 residues. With 3 bases clipped from V and 0 bases from J, the junction kept 8 bases outside the gene matches. The CDR3 DNA reads as TGCAGCGTTGACCTCTGGGACAGAGACTCCTACGAGCAGTACTTC. It yields the protein CSVDLWDRDSYEQYF.

The rearrangement joins TRBV19 to TRBJ2-1; D is uncertain. Trimming left V 4 bases short and J 1 base short, with 14 bases between. The germline V gene encodes CDR1 LNHDA and CDR2 SQIVND (reference sequence). The CDR3 is 16 residues long. The chain's CDR3 is CASSNPPPLSYNEQFF. CDR3 nucleotide sequence: TGTGCCAGTAGTAACCCCCCACCGCTGTCCTACAATGAGCAGTTCTTC.

As regards this clonotype: The junction does not match germline at one end; this may be a read error. This chain uses TRBV20-1 with TRBJ2-5, with 10 bases aligning to TRBD1. CDR3 length: 13 amino acids. Germline assignment: CDR1 DFQATT and CDR2 SNEGSKA (reference sequence). The CDR3 DNA reads TGTAGTGCTAGTAGGACAGGGGGGGAGACCCAGTACTTC. It yields the protein CSASRTGGETQYF.

The sample holds many counts of this clonotype. The chain combines TRBV12-3 or TRBV12-4 with TRBJ2-6; perhaps TRBD1 as D (6 bases). V was cut by 6 bases and J by 0 bases, with 9 bases left in between. The CDR3 covers 15 residues. The CDR3 spells CASSLTGSGANVLTF. The CDR3 bases are TGTGCCAGCAGCTTGACAGGCTCTGGGGCCAACGTCCTGACTTTC.